This TCR beta chain stems from a study of blood T cell repertoires in COVID-19. The wider study: Whether acute or convalescent, the COVID-19 samples came from the United States, Italy and Spain. Sample material is recorded as cDNA or gDNA derived from T cells, B-cell-depleted T cells, or PBMCs.

Germline loops: CDR1 SEHNR, CDR2 FQNEAQ (reference sequence). V lost 5 bases, J lost 5 bases, and 10 bases lay in between. This CDR3 is 13 amino acids long. Per the study methods: Estimation of nucleated cell counts relied on the amplification of reference gene primers. Only in-frame clones appear in the TCRdb table, and some are missing; sequencing was by immunoSEQ multiplex PCR. Clone size and the V and J calls come from that table; the DNA yielded D and trimming. The data hold 300,000 to 400,000 clones, with 65% to 90% observed a single time. Material: peripheral blood. The chain uses TRBV7-9 and TRBJ2-4; D perhaps matches TRBD2 (5 bases). The receptor was derived from a human donor in a cohort sampled during active COVID-19. CDR3 DNA sequence: TGTGCCAGCAGCGCCGGGGTCGAAAACATTCAGTACTTC. It encodes CASSAGVENIQYF.